The next 14 T cell receptor beta chains were all read from a single sample in a study of post-analysis software for immune sequencing data. The library was made from cDNA and included unique molecular identifiers. In TCRdb, the PCR reads were re-called with MiXCR into one record per CDR3 protein. There are under 200,000 distinct CDR3 sequences in the sample; roughly 34% occur only once, and 28% lies in the top ten. This sample comprised blood, obtained after autologous hematopoietic stem cell transplantation. All receptors come from a girl aged 5-17 years with multiple sclerosis.

This clonotype was seen ten or more times. The rearrangement links TRBV10-2 to TRBJ2-5; possibly TRBD1 or TRBD2 for D (5 bases each). The germline V and J ends were trimmed by 2 bases and 13 bases, with 17 bases remaining between them. This CDR3 contains 13 residues. Germline-derived CDR1 and CDR2 are WSHSY and SAAADI. The CDR3 sequence is CASSERAREILYF. CDR3 nucleotide sequence: TGCGCCAGCAGTGAGCGTGCCAGGGAGATACTGTACTTC.

The chain is built from TRBV28 and TRBJ1-5; D perhaps matches TRBD1 (5 bases). This CDR3 spans 14 amino acids. Looked up from germline, CDR1 is MDHEN and CDR2 is SYDVKM. Trimming cost V 6 bases and J 2 bases, with 11 bases left between them. In DNA, the CDR3 is TGTGCCAGCAGCGCCGCCAGGGGCAATCAGCCCCAGCATTTT. Its protein is CASSAARGNQPQHF. Variable domain in full (rest from reference TRBV28 and TRBJ1-5): DVKVTQSSRYLVKRTGEKVFLECVQDMDHENMFWYRQDPGLGLRLIYFSYDVKMKEKGDIPEGYSVSREKKERFSLILESASTNQTSMYLCASSAARGNQPQHFGDGTRLSIL.

V usage is TRBV12-1 and J usage is TRBJ2-3; TRBD2 was called by the table and not checked on the DNA. TRBV12-1 is reported as a pseudogene. The CDR3 spans 16 residues. CDR3 sequence: CAGSFELADCTDTQYF. CDR3 in DNA: TGTGCCGGCAGCTTTGAACTAGCGGATTGCACAGATACGCAGTATTTT.

This clonotype has only a few counts. V gene TRBV9 combines with J gene TRBJ2-1, with 7 bases that match TRBD2. The ends lost 3 bases at V and 6 bases at J; junction bases unmatched: 6. Per germline, CDR1 SGDLS and CDR2 YYNGEE. CDR3 size: 14 residues. CDR3 sequence (DNA): TGTGCCAGCAGCGGGAGCGGGATCGGCAATGAGCAGTTCTTC. This translates into CASSGSGIGNEQFF.

This clonotype occurred a few times. The rearrangement uses TRBV2 and TRBJ2-3; either TRBD1 or TRBD2 may supply D (7 bases each). The V gene lost 2 bases and the J gene lost 4 bases, with 13 bases spanning the gap. Germline V CDR1 and CDR2: SNHLY, FYNNEI. The CDR3 contains 15 residues. The CDR3 sequence: CASSETGAGADTQYF. The CDR3 DNA follows: TGTGCCAGCAGTGAAACAGGGGCGGGAGCAGATACGCAGTATTTT.

This sequence joins TRBV7-2 and TRBJ2-1; 7 positions agree with TRBD2. The germline gives CDR1 SGHTA, CDR2 FQGNSA. V lost 3 bases to trimming and J lost 9 bases; unmatched junction nucleotides: 11. The CDR3 extends over 15 amino acids. CDR3 in amino acids: CASSFTAGERAEQFF. The CDR3, as DNA: TGTGCCAGCAGCTTCACGGCGGGAGAGAGGGCTGAGCAGTTCTTC. Full variable domain (outside the CDR3, taken from reference TRBV7-2 and TRBJ2-1): GAGVSQSPSNKVTEKGKDVELRCDPISGHTALYWYRQSLGQGLEFLIYFQGNSAPDKSGLPSDRFSAERTGGSVSTLTIQRTQQEDSAVYLCASSFTAGERAEQFFGPGTRLTVL.

This chain connects TRBV5-1 to TRBJ1-1, with 7 bases that match TRBD1. The CDR3 loop spans 15 amino acids. The V gene end was trimmed by 6 bases and the J gene end by 3 bases; junction bases not matched to a gene: 11. CDR1 and CDR2 from the germline V gene are SGHRS and YFSETQ. CDR3 sequence reads: CASTHRQGRYTEAFF. CDR3 nucleotides: TGCGCCAGCACCCACCGACAGGGTCGGTACACTGAAGCTTTCTTT.

The V and J genes are TRBV7-8 and TRBJ2-7; D might be TRBD2 (6 bases). The CDR3 extends over 14 amino acids. The germline V and J ends were trimmed by 2 bases and 5 bases, with 13 bases remaining between them. CDR1 is SGHVS, CDR2 FQNEAQ, per germline. The CDR3 reads CASSLSPGVDEQYF. CDR3 DNA: TGTGCCAGCAGCTTATCTCCGGGAGTGGACGAGCAGTACTTC.

V gene TRBV6-2 or TRBV6-3 combines with J gene TRBJ2-7; D gene unclear. Germline loops: CDR1 MNHEY, CDR2 SVGEGT. The CDR3 loop spans 12 amino acids. V was pared by 4 bases and J by 3 bases, with 7 bases between. The CDR3 spells CASSSSRYEQYF. The CDR3 bases are TGTGCCAGCAGTTCGTCCCGCTACGAGCAGTACTTC.

The CDR3, as DNA: TGCGCCAGCAGCTCAGGGGAGGGCAATCAGCCCCAGCATTTT. This encodes CASSSGEGNQPQHF. The V call is TRBV5-1, the J call TRBJ1-5, with D perhaps matching TRBD1 (6 bases). The CDR3 is 14 amino acids. Germline values: CDR1 SGHRS, CDR2 YFSETQ. V lost 3 bases, J lost 2 bases, and 9 bases lay in between.

This chain uses TRBV2 with TRBJ2-5; TRBD2 is a possible D gene (6 bases). Trimming pared 7 bases from V and 5 bases from J, leaving 20 bases between. The CDR3 length is 15 residues. Germline-derived CDR1 and CDR2 are SNHLY and FYNNEI. The CDR3 DNA is TGTGCCAGCACCGCGGGGTACCAGCCAGGGGAGACCCAGTACTTC. Translating gives CASTAGYQPGETQYF.

This clonotype was observed a handful of times. The chain uses TRBV29-1 and TRBJ2-7; TRBD1 matches 10 bases. The CDR3 runs 14 residues. Trimming took 0 bases from V and 6 from J; bases not matched to a gene: 5. Germline CDR1 SQVTM, CDR2 ANQGSEA. The CDR3 DNA reads TGCAGCGTTGAAGATCTGACAGGGGGCTGCGAGCAGTACTTC. Translation gives CSVEDLTGGCEQYF.

This clonotype has a count of ten or more. The DNA of the CDR3 is TGTGCCAGCAGCCAAGCTTGGGGAGACGAGCAGTACTTC. This codes for CASSQAWGDEQYF. V and J are TRBV4-2 and TRBJ2-7, with D maybe TRBD2 (5 bases). CDR3 length: 13 amino acids. Trimming removed 1 base from V and 5 bases from J, with 9 bases in between. Germline loops: CDR1 LGHNA, CDR2 YNFKEQ.

The rearrangement links TRBV20-1 to TRBJ2-1; TRBD2 matches 9 bases. Germline CDR1 DFQATT, CDR2 SNEGSKA (reference sequence). V was clipped by 5 bases and J by 5 bases; unmatched bases: 7. CDR3 length: 14 residues. CDR3 loop: CSAHPGLANNEQFF. The CDR3 coding sequence is TGCAGTGCTCACCCGGGACTAGCCAACAATGAGCAGTTCTTC.